The clone carrying this TCR beta chain appeared once. Clones were sequenced by immunoSEQ multiplex PCR, and TCRdb holds only the in-frame ones, with some missing. Of roughly 67,000 clones in the sample, 80% to 95% were seen once. The entry originates in a study of T cells after somatic rescue of genetic block. The CDR3 is 11 residues long. V lost 2 bases and J lost 9, with 8 bases in between. Germline CDR1 and CDR2: SNHLY and FYNNEI. The chain has TRBV2 and TRBJ2-7; D gene ambiguous. Sequences were obtained from peripheral blood mononuclear cells (PBMCs). This receptor was identified in a man aged 35 to 55. The CDR3 sequence is CASSELSRQYF. DNA for the CDR3: TGTGCCAGCAGTGAACTGTCGCGGCAGTACTTC. The full variable domain, in which reference TRBV2 and TRBJ2-7 provide the parts outside the CDR3, is EPEVTQTPSHQVTQMGQEVILRCVPISNHLYFYWYRQILGQKVEFLVSFYNNEISEKSEIFDDQFSVERPDGSNFTLKIRSTKLEDSAMYFCASSELSRQYFGPGTRLTVT.